The sequence of this T cell receptor (beta chain) was determined in a study of blood T cell repertoires in COVID-19. Whole-study context: PBMCs, B-cell-depleted T cells, or T cells provided the cDNA or gDNA that made up the material.

As handled by the study authors: Amplified reference gene primers provided the basis for estimating nucleated cell counts. Assay: immunoSEQ multiplex PCR; the TCRdb copy retains only in-frame clones and omits some. D and trimming come from the DNA, and the V and J calls and clone size come from that table. The sample holds about 160,000 clones; around 87% are singletons and the top ten take about 4%. The CDR3 is 15 residues long. Germline V gene sequence: CDR1 SGDLS, CDR2 YYNGEE. V was clipped by 0 bases and J by 5 bases; unmatched bases: 3. V and J are TRBV9 and TRBJ1-5; 9 positions agree with TRBD1. The sequenced material came from PBMCs or T cells enriched from blood (not recorded which). This clonotype was obtained from a woman aged 40 to 50 who had been exposed to COVID-19. CDR3 in DNA: TGTGCCAGCAGCGTAGGGACAGGGGATTATCAGCCCCAGCATTTT. Its translation: CASSVGTGDYQPQHF.